This T cell receptor (beta chain) was sequenced in a study of shared T cell receptors in the human thymus. Trimming at V came to 4 bases and at J to 0 bases, leaving 9 bases not matched to a gene. The CDR3 is made up of 18 amino acids. CDR1 SGHNT and CDR2 YENEEA come from the germline V gene. Measured with immunoSEQ multiplex PCR; TCRdb has only the in-frame clones, and not every one. Of roughly 550,000 clones in the sample, about four fifths were seen once. These data were also reused for a study on human thymus T cells. From that study: Obtained as resections during corrective heart surgery, the thymus tissue was then studied. In thymic and blood repertoires alike, V and J usage looked biased. What related research reported was that thymic repertoires overlapped highly among unrelated individuals.

The rearrangement uses TRBV11-3 and TRBJ2-3; 11 bases are shared with TRBD2. The sample comprised thymocytes. The clonotype was recovered from a boy in the first two years of life with a congenital heart defect. The CDR3 loop reads CASSYSQRTSGSTDTQYF. CDR3 bases: TGTGCCAGCAGCTACTCACAGAGGACTAGCGGGAGCACAGATACGCAGTATTTT.